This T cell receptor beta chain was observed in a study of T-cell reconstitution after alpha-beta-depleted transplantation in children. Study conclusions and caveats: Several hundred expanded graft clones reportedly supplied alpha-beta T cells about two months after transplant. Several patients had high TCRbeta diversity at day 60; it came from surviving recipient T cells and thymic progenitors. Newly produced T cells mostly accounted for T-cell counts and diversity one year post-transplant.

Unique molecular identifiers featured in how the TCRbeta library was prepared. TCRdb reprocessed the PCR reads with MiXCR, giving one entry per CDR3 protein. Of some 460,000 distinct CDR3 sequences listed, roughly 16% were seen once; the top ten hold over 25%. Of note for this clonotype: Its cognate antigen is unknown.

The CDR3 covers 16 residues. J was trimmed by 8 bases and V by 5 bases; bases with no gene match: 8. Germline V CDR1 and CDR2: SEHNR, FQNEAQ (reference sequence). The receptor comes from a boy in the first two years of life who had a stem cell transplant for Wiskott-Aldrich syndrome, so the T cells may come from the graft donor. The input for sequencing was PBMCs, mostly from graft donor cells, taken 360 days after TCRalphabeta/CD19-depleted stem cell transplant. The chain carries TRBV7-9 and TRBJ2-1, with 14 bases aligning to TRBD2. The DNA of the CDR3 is TGTGCCAGCAGCCCCCCGGGACTAGCGGGAGCGGATGAGCAGTTCTTC. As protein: CASSPPGLAGADEQFF.